The subject of this entry is one T cell receptor (beta chain). As yet, its antigen is unknown. The data stem from a study of T cells in narcolepsy. Study-level information: Healthy controls were enrolled alongside patients with narcolepsy type 1 or type 2.

General study results and limits: Same-patient CSF and blood CD4+ T cell clonotypes included HCRT-specific and TRIB2-specific autoreactive ones.

The ends were cut back, 0 bases at V and 5 bases at J, with 13 bases in the middle. Germline assignment: CDR1 MGHRA and CDR2 YSYEKL. This CDR3 has 15 amino acids. Sequenced by immunoSEQ multiplex PCR; TCRdb stores in-frame clones only, minus some. The sample has 30,000 to 35,000 clones; 75% to 90% are singletons. Input material: CD45RA- memory CD4+ T cells from PBMCs. This receptor was obtained from a human donor with narcolepsy. The chain links TRBV4-1 to TRBJ1-1, with D hard to call. Here the CDR3 reads CASSQDPWERTEAFF. The CDR3 DNA sequence: TGCGCCAGCAGCCAAGATCCTTGGGAAAGGACTGAAGCTTTCTTT.